A selection of T cell receptor beta chains follows, all from one sample in a study of blood T cell repertoires in COVID-19. Method: immunoSEQ multiplex PCR; TCRdb's copy keeps in-frame clones and lacks some. The repertoire holds more than 85,000 clones, around 74% seen once, with just under 20% in the top ten. Sequencing was done on a sample of peripheral blood. The receptors originated from a woman in her seventies with acute or convalescent COVID-19. The CDR3 runs from the conserved cysteine through the conserved F or W. The order of the fields is D gene, V gene, clone size, J gene, CDR3 DNA, CDR3 protein. D genes are given only for firm matches. Not all rows give a size; the values are once, few, many and, for expanded clones, a class.

-	TRBV2	once	TRBJ2-2	TGTGCCAGCAGTCAAACGAACACCGGGGAGCTGTTTTTT	CASSQTNTGELFF
-	TRBV6-5	-	TRBJ2-1	TGTGCCACGCAGATGTGGCCAGGGGGGTACAATGAGCAGTTCTTC	CATQMWPGGYNEQFF
TRBD1	TRBV10-3	-	TRBJ1-1	TGTGCCATCAGTAGCGAACAGGGGCGAGCTTTCTTT	CAISSEQGRAFF
-	TRBV20-1	-	TRBJ2-3	TGCAGTGCTAGACGCGGCGATACGCAGTATTTT	CSARRGDTQYF
-	TRBV4-1	-	TRBJ2-2	TGCGCCAGCAGCGCCCGGCCCGGGGGTGCGAACACCGGGGAGCTGTTTTTT	CASSARPGGANTGELFF
-	TRBV30	-	TRBJ1-1	TGTGCCTGGAGTCGTGTCAGGGCGAACACTGAAGCTTTCTTT	CAWSRVRANTEAFF
-	TRBV7-2	-	TRBJ1-1	TGTGCCAGCAGCTTAGGTCGTATGACTGAAGCTTTCTTT	CASSLGRMTEAFF
TRBD1	TRBV29-1	-	TRBJ1-1	TGCAGCGTACTCGGGACAGGGGGCGCGGGGTGGGGCACTGAAGCTTTCTTT	CSVLGTGGAGWGTEAFF
-	TRBV5-1	-	TRBJ1-5	TGCGCCAGCAGTTCCCAGGGTGATCAGCCCCAGCATTTT	CASSSQGDQPQHF
-	TRBV19	-	TRBJ1-5	TGTGCCAGTAGTCCTTCAGGGTCCAATCAGCCCCAGCATTTT	CASSPSGSNQPQHF
-	TRBV18	once	TRBJ2-5	TGTGCCAGCTCACCGGTAGTAGCAGGGGAAGAGACCCAGTACTTC	CASSPVVAGEETQYF
-	TRBV5-6	-	TRBJ1-3	TGTGCCAGCAGACAGGTCTCTGGAAACACCATATATTTT	CASRQVSGNTIYF
-	TRBV25-1	-	TRBJ1-2	TGTGCCAGCAGTGAATTGGTAGACTATGGCTACACCTTC	CASSELVDYGYTF
-	TRBV19	-	TRBJ2-1	TGTGCCAGTAGTATAGATCGAGGCGTAAGGGGCAATGAGCAGTTCTTC	CASSIDRGVRGNEQFF
-	TRBV19	-	TRBJ1-1	TGTGCCAGTAGTATCGAACACATGAACACTGAAGCTTTCTTT	CASSIEHMNTEAFF
TRBD1	TRBV4-1	-	TRBJ2-6	TGCGCCAGCAGCCGGGCGAGGGACAGGGGAGGGTCTGGGGCCAACGTCCTGACTTTC	CASSRARDRGGSGANVLTF